The rows below give T cell receptor beta chains drawn from one sample of a study of shared clonotypes between healthy human individuals. The repertoire was sequenced with immunoSEQ multiplex PCR; TCRdb's copy has only in-frame clones and lacks some. The profile shows a few million clones, 85% to 95% of them singletons. The specimen was naive CD4+ T cells from PBMCs. Every receptor here comes from a man younger than 35 in good health. Some clones in this sample may be carry-over from other donors' samples. The CDR3 runs from the conserved cysteine through the conserved F or W. The order of the fields is D gene, J gene, V gene, clone size, CDR3 protein, CDR3 DNA. A D gene is named only where the DNA matches it firmly. Clone sizes are given selectively: once, few, many, or a class where the clone is expanded.

. | TRBJ2-5 | TRBV4-1 | . | CASSHGGSQETQYF | TGCGCCAGCAGCCATGGCGGCAGTCAAGAGACCCAGTACTTC
. | TRBJ2-7 | TRBV5-1 | . | CASSLGRVPTYEQYF | TGCGCCAGCAGCTTGGGGAGGGTCCCAACCTACGAGCAGTACTTC
. | TRBJ2-5 | TRBV11-1 | . | CASSLVGLATQYF | TGTGCCAGCAGCTTAGTAGGGTTAGCGACCCAGTACTTC
. | TRBJ2-7 | TRBV7-8 | . | CASSRQGLLRAYEQYF | TGTGCCAGCAGCCGACAGGGACTTCTCAGAGCCTACGAGCAGTACTTC
. | TRBJ1-4 | TRBV5-5 | . | CASTPGQPSSTYEKLFF | TGTGCCAGCACCCCTGGACAGCCTTCCTCAACGTACGAAAAACTGTTTTTT
. | TRBJ1-4 | TRBV28 | . | CAVSLGTNEKLFF | TGTGCCGTATCGTTGGGAACTAATGAAAAACTGTTTTTT
TRBD1 | TRBJ2-4 | TRBV7-9 | once | CASSFPQGSGNIQYF | TGTGCCAGCAGCTTCCCACAGGGGTCCGGTAACATTCAGTACTTC
. | TRBJ2-7 | TRBV28 | . | CATRGNYYEQYF | TGTGCCACCCGAGGTAACTACTACGAGCAGTACTTC
. | TRBJ2-7 | TRBV6-5 | . | CASSPRMWGHHEQYF | TGTGCCAGCAGTCCCAGGATGTGGGGGCACCACGAGCAGTACTTC
. | TRBJ2-1 | TRBV7-3 | . | CASSSRSGRGNEQFF | TGTGCCAGCAGCTCAAGGTCGGGACGGGGGAATGAGCAGTTCTTC
TRBD2 | TRBJ2-7 | TRBV6-1 | . | CASSAGTKSYEQYF | TGTGCCAGCAGTGCCGGGACTAAGTCCTACGAGCAGTACTTC
. | TRBJ2-1 | TRBV9 | . | CASSVVGTPGVYNEQFF | TGTGCCAGCAGCGTAGTTGGGACCCCTGGGGTCTACAATGAGCAGTTCTTC
. | TRBJ1-4 | TRBV5-6 | . | CASSLRGTNEKLFF | TGTGCCAGCAGCTTAAGGGGAACTAATGAAAAACTGTTTTTT
. | TRBJ2-1 | TRBV5-1 | . | CASSLGGNSYNEQFF | TGCGCCAGCAGCTTGGGTGGTAACTCCTACAATGAGCAGTTCTTC
. | TRBJ1-5 | TRBV28 | . | CASIPNPGNQPQHF | TGTGCCAGCATCCCTAATCCCGGGAATCAGCCCCAGCATTTT
. | TRBJ2-5 | TRBV28 | . | CASTLSGGNQETQYF | TGTGCCAGCACCCTTTCCGGGGGTAATCAAGAGACCCAGTACTTC
. | TRBJ2-7 | TRBV6-1 | . | CASSVDSSYEQYF | TGTGCCAGCAGTGTCGACAGTTCCTACGAGCAGTACTTC
TRBD2 | TRBJ2-1 | TRBV14 | once | CASSLRETSGWWVQFF | TGTGCCAGCAGCCTCCGGGAGACTAGCGGGTGGTGGGTGCAGTTCTTC
. | TRBJ2-7 | TRBV6-1 | . | CASSARLLAYEQYF | TGTGCCAGCAGTGCCCGACTCTTGGCCTACGAGCAGTACTTC
. | TRBJ2-1 | TRBV5-4 | . | CASSSDNEQFF | TGTGCCAGCAGCTCCGACAATGAGCAGTTCTTC
. | TRBJ2-3 | TRBV29-1 | . | CSVAGRYTDTQYF | TGCAGCGTTGCGGGCAGATACACAGATACGCAGTATTTT
TRBD1 | TRBJ1-5 | TRBV5-5 | . | CASSRAGQGVNQPQHF | TGTGCCAGCAGCAGGGCGGGACAGGGGGTGAATCAGCCCCAGCATTTT
. | TRBJ2-4 | TRBV19 | . | CASSILFREVKNIQYF | TGTGCCAGTAGTATTCTCTTCAGGGAGGTAAAAAACATTCAGTACTTC
. | TRBJ2-7 | TRBV28 | . | CASKTLNYEQYF | TGTGCCAGCAAAACACTGAACTACGAGCAGTACTTC
TRBD1 | TRBJ1-2 | TRBV5-1 | . | CASSASARGEFGGYTF | TGCGCCAGCAGCGCGTCCGCCAGGGGGGAGTTCGGTGGCTACACCTTC
. | TRBJ2-2 | TRBV9 | . | CASSVPSRPAAGELFF | TGTGCCAGCAGCGTACCCTCAAGACCGGCTGCCGGGGAGCTGTTTTTT
TRBD1 | TRBJ1-5 | TRBV7-2 | . | CASSGTGGNQPQHF | TGTGCCAGCAGCGGAACAGGGGGAAATCAGCCCCAGCATTTT
TRBD2 | TRBJ2-1 | TRBV7-6 | once | CASSLGLAGPGRNEQFF | TGTGCCAGCAGCTTAGGACTAGCGGGGCCCGGGAGGAATGAGCAGTTCTTC
. | TRBJ2-3 | TRBV15 | once | CATSREVADTQYF | TGTGCCACCAGCAGAGAGGTAGCAGATACGCAGTATTTT
. | TRBJ1-1 | TRBV11-3 | . | CASSTDSDTEAFF | TGTGCCAGCAGTACTGACAGCGACACTGAAGCTTTCTTT
. | TRBJ2-2 | TRBV10-2 | . | CASSESPKAGNTGELFF | TGCGCCAGCAGTGAGTCCCCCAAGGCGGGGAACACCGGGGAGCTGTTTTTT
. | TRBJ2-2 | TRBV27 | . | CASRVNWDTGELFF | TGTGCCAGCAGGGTGAACTGGGACACCGGGGAGCTGTTTTTT
TRBD2 | TRBJ2-1 | TRBV5-1 | . | CASSLDPSSGRAAYNEQFF | TGCGCCAGCAGCTTGGACCCCTCTAGCGGGAGGGCGGCCTACAATGAGCAGTTCTTC
TRBD2 | TRBJ2-7 | TRBV18 | . | CASSPPSVLGGNYEQYF | TGTGCCAGCTCACCACCGAGTGTACTGGGAGGGAACTACGAGCAGTACTTC
TRBD1 | TRBJ2-1 | TRBV2 | . | CASSKQGTGNEQFF | TGTGCCAGCAGTAAGCAGGGGACAGGCAATGAGCAGTTCTTC
TRBD1 | TRBJ1-1 | TRBV18 | once | CASSKMTGENTEAFF | TGTGCCAGCTCAAAAATGACAGGGGAGAACACTGAAGCTTTCTTT
. | TRBJ2-7 | TRBV11-3 | . | CASSLGPKAGEQYF | TGTGCCAGCAGCTTGGGGCCCAAGGCGGGCGAGCAGTACTTC
TRBD1 | TRBJ2-5 | TRBV7-9 | . | CASSLGWTGDKETQYF | TGTGCCAGCAGCCTCGGATGGACAGGGGACAAAGAGACCCAGTACTTC
TRBD1 | TRBJ1-3 | TRBV10-3 | . | CAISEGPGQGSGNTIYF | TGTGCCATCAGTGAAGGCCCGGGACAGGGATCGGGAAACACCATATATTTT
. | TRBJ2-5 | TRBV9 | . | CASSGREYRAQYF | TGTGCCAGCAGCGGTAGGGAGTACCGGGCCCAGTACTTC
. | TRBJ2-3 | TRBV5-6 | . | CASSLGIAAQYF | TGTGCCAGCAGCTTAGGTATAGCCGCGCAGTATTTT
. | TRBJ2-4 | TRBV7-9 | . | CASSPGGGNIQYF | TGTGCCAGCAGCCCGGGTGGGGGCAACATTCAGTACTTC
. | TRBJ2-7 | TRBV2 | . | CASSVSSGREQYF | TGTGCCAGCAGTGTTTCCAGCGGGCGCGAGCAGTACTTC
. | TRBJ2-5 | TRBV6-1 | few | CASTQPGEAETQYF | TGTGCCAGCACACAACCAGGGGAAGCGGAGACCCAGTACTTC
TRBD2 | TRBJ2-3 | TRBV5-1 | . | CASRKLAGVDTQYF | TGCGCCAGCCGGAAACTAGCGGGAGTAGATACGCAGTATTTT
. | TRBJ2-3 | TRBV5-1 | . | CASSKDVPSVRADTQYF | TGCGCCAGCAGCAAGGACGTGCCTAGCGTCAGGGCAGATACGCAGTATTTT
. | TRBJ1-5 | TRBV7-9 | . | CASSFFLQPQHF | TGTGCCAGCAGTTTCTTCCTTCAGCCCCAGCATTTT
. | TRBJ1-2 | TRBV5-4 | . | CASREDSNYGYTF | TGTGCCAGCAGGGAGGACAGTAACTATGGCTACACCTTC
TRBD1 | TRBJ1-3 | TRBV10-3 | . | CATRTGISGNTIYF | TGTGCCACGAGGACAGGCATCTCTGGAAACACCATATATTTT
. | TRBJ2-6 | TRBV27 | . | CASSLRFRGLSGANVLTF | TGTGCCAGCAGTTTAAGGTTCCGTGGGCTGTCTGGGGCCAACGTCCTGACTTTC
TRBD1 | TRBJ2-7 | TRBV28 | . | CASSPGQGVYEQYF | TGTGCCAGCAGCCCGGGACAGGGGGTATACGAGCAGTACTTC
. | TRBJ2-3 | TRBV5-1 | . | CASSDAQHTDTQYF | TGCGCCAGCAGCGATGCTCAGCACACAGATACGCAGTATTTT
TRBD1 | TRBJ1-1 | TRBV4-2 | once | CASSQRTTGGRAEAFF | TGTGCCAGCAGCCAAAGAACGACAGGGGGCAGAGCTGAAGCTTTCTTT
. | TRBJ2-7 | TRBV6-6 | . | CASSYMAGRDEQYF | TGTGCCAGCAGTTACATGGCAGGGAGAGACGAGCAGTACTTC
. | TRBJ1-1 | TRBV15 | . | CATSRGGTGGLNTEAFF | TGTGCCACCAGCAGAGGGGGAACGGGCGGGTTGAACACTGAAGCTTTCTTT
TRBD2 | TRBJ2-7 | TRBV28 | . | CASSMGGSSGTHEQYF | TGTGCCAGCAGCATGGGGGGGTCTAGCGGGACCCACGAGCAGTACTTC
. | TRBJ1-1 | TRBV7-3 | once | CASSGGVYTEAFF | TGTGCCAGCAGCGGAGGAGTTTACACTGAAGCTTTCTTT
. | TRBJ2-7 | TRBV6-5 | . | CASRRAEGRTYEQYF | TGTGCCAGCAGGCGCGCCGAGGGCCGTACCTACGAGCAGTACTTC
. | TRBJ2-4 | TRBV5-1 | . | CASSLGSENIQYF | TGCGCCAGCAGCTTGGGGTCCGAAAACATTCAGTACTTC
. | TRBJ2-7 | TRBV7-8 | . | CASSPRPPNYEQYF | TGTGCCAGCAGCCCGAGACCCCCCAACTACGAGCAGTACTTC